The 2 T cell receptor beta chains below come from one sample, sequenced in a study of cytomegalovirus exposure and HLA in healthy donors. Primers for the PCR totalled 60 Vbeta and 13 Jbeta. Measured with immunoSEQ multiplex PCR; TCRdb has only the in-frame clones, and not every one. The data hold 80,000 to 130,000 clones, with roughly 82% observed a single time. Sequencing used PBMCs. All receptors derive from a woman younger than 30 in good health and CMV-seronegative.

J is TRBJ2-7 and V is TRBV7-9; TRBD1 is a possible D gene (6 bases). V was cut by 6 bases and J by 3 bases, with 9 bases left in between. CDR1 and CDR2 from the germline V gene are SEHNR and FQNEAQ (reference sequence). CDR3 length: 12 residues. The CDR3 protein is CASSSQGYEQYF. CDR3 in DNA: TGTGCCAGCAGTTCACAGGGCTACGAGCAGTACTTC.

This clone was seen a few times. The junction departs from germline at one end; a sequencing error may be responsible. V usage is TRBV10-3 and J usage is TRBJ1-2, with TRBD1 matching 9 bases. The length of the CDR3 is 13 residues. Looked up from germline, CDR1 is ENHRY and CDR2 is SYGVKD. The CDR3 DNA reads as TGTGCCAGCAGTGGACAGGGGAACTATGGCTACACCTTC. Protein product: CASSGQGNYGYTF.